Listed here are 25 T cell receptor beta chains from one sample, sequenced in a study of cytomegalovirus exposure and HLA in healthy donors. PCR primers comprised 60 Vbeta and 13 Jbeta primers. The repertoire was sequenced with immunoSEQ multiplex PCR; TCRdb's copy has only in-frame clones and lacks some. The sample lists roughly 87,000 clones, 65% to 75% seen once, with roughly 4.2% in the top ten. The sample was PBMCs. The receptor set was obtained from a man aged 60 to 69 in good health and CMV-seronegative.

This clone was recorded many times. This chain links TRBV19 with TRBJ2-7, with D unclear. With 6 bases removed from V and 0 bases from J, the gap between germline ends came to 9 bases. The CDR3 is made up of 13 amino acids. Germline V gene sequence: CDR1 LNHDA, CDR2 SQIVND (reference sequence). CDR3 sequence: CASSPAVSYEQYF. CDR3 in DNA: TGTGCCAGTAGCCCCGCAGTCTCCTACGAGCAGTACTTC.

On this clone: An end of the junction does not agree with germline; a read error may underlie this. V gene TRBV5-1 combines with J gene TRBJ1-6; possibly TRBD1 for D (5 bases). Germline V gives CDR1 SGHRS, CDR2 YFSETQ. This CDR3 has 16 residues. DNA for the CDR3: TGCGCCAGCAACTTGGCTCCAGGGCCTAGGGATTCACCCCTCCACTTT. Protein sequence: CASNLAPGPRDSPLHF.

The V and J genes are TRBV5-1 and TRBJ2-5; 9 bases are a match to TRBD1. Germline lookup yields CDR1 SGHRS and CDR2 YFSETQ. The CDR3 is made up of 14 amino acids. With 4 bases clipped from V and 3 bases from J, the junction kept 4 bases outside the gene matches. CDR3 amino acids: CASSRRTGEETQYF. CDR3 nucleotides: TGCGCCAGCAGCCGCCGGACAGGGGAAGAGACCCAGTACTTC.

The CDR3 loop is CASSFQPEGTTDTQYF. The CDR3 DNA sequence: TGTGCCAGCAGCTTTCAGCCGGAGGGTACCACAGATACGCAGTATTTT. The chain has TRBV7-8 and TRBJ2-3; D is perhaps TRBD2 (6 bases). Trimming took off 3 bases at V and 2 bases at J, with 15 bases between the two ends. The CDR3 loop spans 16 amino acids. In germline, CDR1 is SGHVS, CDR2 FQNEAQ.

This clone was seen more than once but under ten times. V usage is TRBV4-1 and J usage is TRBJ1-1; 8 bases fit TRBD1. Germline V gene sequence: CDR1 MGHRA, CDR2 YSYEKL. There are 15 residues in the CDR3. V shed 2 bases, J shed 5 bases, and the junction held 7 bases outside the gene matches. The CDR3 region is CASSQFTGGGTEAFF. As DNA, the CDR3 is TGCGCCAGCAGCCAATTTACAGGGGGAGGGACTGAAGCTTTCTTT.

The genes are TRBV5-1 and TRBJ1-2; 7 nucleotides match TRBD1. In germline, CDR1 is SGHRS, CDR2 YFSETQ. The CDR3 extends over 14 amino acids. V lost 1 base to trimming and J lost 6 bases; unmatched junction nucleotides: 6. For the CDR3, the DNA is TGCGCCAGCAGCTTGTTTCAGGGGGTGGATGGCTACACCTTC. Translated: CASSLFQGVDGYTF.

This clone came up a few times. The chain employs TRBV30 and TRBJ1-1; no clear D gene. CDR1 GTSNPN and CDR2 SVGIG come from the germline V gene (reference sequence). This CDR3 spans 13 amino acids. V was clipped by 5 bases and J by 3 bases, with 13 bases between them. CDR3 residues: CAWDLQRDTEAFF. The CDR3 DNA is TGTGCCTGGGACCTTCAACGGGACACTGAAGCTTTCTTT.

The chain combines TRBV19 with TRBJ1-5; perhaps TRBD1 as D (5 bases). CDR1 is LNHDA, CDR2 SQIVND, per germline (reference sequence). Trimming removed 4 bases at V and 6 bases at J, with 10 bases between. This CDR3 spans 13 amino acids. CDR3 nucleotide sequence: TGTGCCAGTAGTAGGCAGGGAGGTCAGCCCCAGCATTTT. This codes for CASSRQGGQPQHF.

This clone has more than one count but fewer than ten. V gene TRBV4-2 combines with J gene TRBJ1-6, with 8 bases that match TRBD1. Germline CDR1 reads LGHNA; CDR2 reads YNFKEQ. The length of the CDR3 is 16 residues. V lost 4 bases to trimming and J lost 6 bases; unmatched junction nucleotides: 8. The DNA for the CDR3 is TGTGCCAGCAGCCCTTACAGGGGGGACCCTAATTCACCCCTCCACTTT. Encoded protein: CASSPYRGDPNSPLHF.

With regard to this clone: The germline gene is not matched at one end of the junction; a read error may be the cause. The rearrangement joins TRBV7-9 to TRBJ2-1, with a weak D call TRBD2 (6 bases). There are 14 residues in the CDR3. Germline CDR1 SEHNR, CDR2 FQNEAQ (reference sequence). CDR3 sequence reads: CSSSRAGTYNEQFF. For the CDR3, the DNA is TGTTCCAGTAGTCGGGCGGGGACCTACAATGAGCAGTTCTTC.

The rearrangement uses TRBV2 and TRBJ1-6; TRBD1 aligns across 10 bases. Germline V gene lookup returns CDR1 SNHLY and CDR2 FYNNEI. The CDR3 has 15 residues. V shed 8 bases and J 3 bases; nucleotides not matched to a gene: 4. CDR3 sequence reads: CASGQGELYNSPLHF. In DNA form, the CDR3 reads TGTGCCAGCGGACAGGGGGAGCTCTATAATTCACCCCTCCACTTT.

The CDR3 protein is CASSFPTSGVRELFF. CDR3 coding DNA: TGTGCCAGCAGCTTTCCGACTAGCGGGGTTCGGGAGCTGTTTTTT. V usage is TRBV7-9 and J usage is TRBJ2-2; 11 nucleotides line up with TRBD2. This CDR3 is 15 amino acids long. CDR1 is SEHNR and CDR2 is FQNEAQ in the germline V gene (reference sequence). J gave up 9 bases and V 3 bases, and 6 bases lay outside the gene matches. The full variable domain, its missing parts supplied by reference TRBV7-9 and TRBJ2-2, is DTGVSQNPRHKITKRGQNVTFRCDPISEHNRLYWYRQTLGQGPEFLTYFQNEAQLEKSRLLSDRFSAERPKGSFSTLEIQRTEQGDSAMYLCASSFPTSGVRELFFGEGSRLTVL.

The chain employs TRBV4-1 and TRBJ2-7; unclear D gene. Trimming left V 0 bases short and J 3 bases short, with 18 bases between. The CDR3 totals 17 residues. CDR1 and CDR2 (germline): MGHRA, YSYEKL. The CDR3 here is CASSQDRSSWNHYEQYF. Here the CDR3 DNA reads TGCGCCAGCAGCCAAGATCGGAGCTCCTGGAACCACTACGAGCAGTACTTC.

This rearrangement joins TRBV5-1 to TRBJ2-5, with TRBD1 identical over 7 bases. This CDR3 is 13 amino acids long. V lost 5 bases and J lost 3; bases outside the gene matches: 4. The germline CDR1 and CDR2 sequences are SGHRS and YFSETQ. CDR3 protein: CASRPGTEETQYF. In DNA form, the CDR3 reads TGCGCCAGCAGGCCCGGGACAGAAGAGACCCAGTACTTC.

In its sample, this clone was seen a few times. The CDR3 coding sequence is TGTGCCAGCAGTGTAACAGGGGATTCACCCCTCCACTTT. This translates into CASSVTGDSPLHF. The chain carries TRBV2 and TRBJ1-6, with 7 positions matching TRBD1. The V gene end was trimmed by 4 bases and the J gene end by 8 bases; junction bases not matched to a gene: 2. Germline-derived CDR1 and CDR2 are SNHLY and FYNNEI. The CDR3 length is 13 residues.

The chain is built from TRBV10-3 and TRBJ2-7; weak D call: TRBD1 (5 bases). The germline V gene has CDR1 ENHRY and CDR2 SYGVKD. This CDR3 spans 14 amino acids. V shed 3 bases and J shed 5 bases, with 14 bases lying between them. The DNA for the CDR3 is TGTGCCATCAGTGACAGGCAGGGTCTCAACGAGCAGTACTTC. Translation: CAISDRQGLNEQYF.

This sequence joins TRBV29-1 and TRBJ2-2, with D possibly TRBD1 on 6 matching bases. The CDR3 is 14 residues long. The V end lost 4 bases, the J end lost 6 bases, and 15 bases lay between the germline ends. Germline CDR1 and CDR2: SQVTM and ANQGSEA. The CDR3: CSVVLDSRAGELFF. The CDR3 bases are TGCAGCGTTGTTCTGGACAGTCGGGCCGGGGAGCTGTTTTTT.

V is TRBV19 and J is TRBJ1-5; unclear D gene. The CDR3 extends over 15 amino acids. Trimming stripped 1 base from V and 3 bases from J, with 10 bases between. Germline CDR1 and CDR2: LNHDA and SQIVND (reference sequence). The CDR3 nucleotides read TGTGCCAGTAGTATAGGGGAGAGGGTCAATCAGCCCCAGCATTTT. Translation: CASSIGERVNQPQHF.

This chain uses TRBV9 with TRBJ1-1; tentatively, D is TRBD1 (5 bases). Between the trimmed V and J ends, which lost 3 bases and 3 bases, there was a span of 12 bases. This CDR3 contains 14 residues. The germline CDR1 and CDR2 sequences are SGDLS and YYNGEE. The CDR3 protein is CASSGGGGDTEAFF. In DNA form, the CDR3 reads TGTGCCAGCAGCGGGGGAGGAGGGGACACTGAAGCTTTCTTT.

The chain carries TRBV27 and TRBJ2-1; a possible D gene is TRBD2 (5 bases). Germline loops: CDR1 MNHEY, CDR2 SMNVEV (reference sequence). This CDR3 is 15 amino acids long. Trimming stripped 6 bases from V and 0 bases from J, with 12 bases between. The CDR3 bases are TGTGCCAGCAGGGTTGAGGGTAACTCCTACAATGAGCAGTTCTTC. It is translated as CASRVEGNSYNEQFF.

The chain carries TRBV21-1 and TRBJ1-5. TRBV21-1 is assigned pseudogene status. This CDR3 has 16 amino acids. CDR3 amino acids: CASSTPTASTGQPQHF. The DNA of the CDR3 is TGTGCCAGCAGCACTCCGACGGCATCCACGGGTCAGCCCCAGCATTTT.

V gene TRBV4-1 combines with J gene TRBJ2-7; 10 positions match TRBD1. The junction had 5 bases not matched to a gene; V was cut back by 1 base and J by 5 bases. Germline CDR1 reads MGHRA; CDR2 reads YSYEKL. This CDR3 spans 15 amino acids. CDR3 bases: TGCGCCAGCAGCCAAGTGGGGGGGACAGGGGACGAGCAGTACTTC. Residues: CASSQVGGTGDEQYF.

This CDR3 reads CASSTGQSYEQYF. CDR3 nucleotides: TGTGCCAGCAGTACGGGACAGTCCTACGAGCAGTACTTC. V is TRBV27 and J is TRBJ2-7; 7 bases align to TRBD1. The J segment lost 1 base and the V segment lost 5 bases, leaving 2 bases of the junction unmatched. The CDR3 is 13 amino acids. CDR1 and CDR2 (germline): MNHEY, SMNVEV (reference sequence).

The CDR3: CASSLEGLGGLFF. The DNA for the CDR3 is TGTGCCAGCAGCTTAGAGGGACTAGGAGGGCTGTTTTTT. This chain connects TRBV7-2 to TRBJ2-2; 8 bases align to TRBD2. This CDR3 spans 13 amino acids. V trimming: 1 base; J trimming: 13 bases; junction bases outside the gene matches: 5. Germline CDR1 and CDR2: SGHTA and FQGNSA. The variable domain in full, completed from reference TRBV7-2 and TRBJ2-2, reads GAGVSQSPSNKVTEKGKDVELRCDPISGHTALYWYRQSLGQGLEFLIYFQGNSAPDKSGLPSDRFSAERTGGSVSTLTIQRTQQEDSAVYLCASSLEGLGGLFFGEGSRLTVL.

This sequence joins TRBV4-2 and TRBJ2-7, with D perhaps TRBD1 (5 bases). The CDR3 has 14 residues. The ends were cut back, 7 bases at V and 6 bases at J, with 19 bases in the middle. Germline assignment: CDR1 LGHNA and CDR2 YNFKEQ. For the CDR3, the DNA is TGTGCCAGCAACCTAGGGCCAGGGTCCGTCGAGCAGTACTTC. Residues: CASNLGPGSVEQYF.